This T cell receptor beta chain was observed in a study of PD-1 blockade in mismatch repair-deficient tumors. Germline CDR1 SGHVS, CDR2 FQNEAQ. Trimming left V 5 bases short and J 3 bases short, with 11 bases between. The CDR3 runs to 13 residues. Notes on the study in general: After pembrolizumab, tumor-resident clones rose rapidly, then generally contracted before radiologic responses.

Mismatch repair deficiency was confirmed in all patients, by PCR or immunohistochemistry. The TCR-sequenced patients were a few responders to pembrolizumab. Sequencing was performed with immunoSEQ multiplex PCR; in TCRdb, only in-frame clones are kept and a portion is missing. The sample lists over 100,000 clones; about 74% were seen once. There are a few counts of this clone. As yet, its antigen is unknown. The sequence derives from an adult with mismatch repair-deficient cancer. The sequencing here drew on peripheral blood, taken 60 weeks after starting pembrolizumab. J is TRBJ2-7 and V is TRBV7-8; D perhaps matches TRBD2 (5 bases). The CDR3 DNA follows: TGTGCCAGCAGCACGGACTTTAACTACGAGCAGTACTTC. Translating gives CASSTDFNYEQYF.